The clone carrying this TCR beta chain has more than one count but fewer than ten. The germline V gene encodes CDR1 SGHTA and CDR2 FQGNSA. V shed 3 bases and J shed 7 bases, with 12 bases lying between them. The CDR3 spans 13 residues. The data derive from a study of T cells after yellow fever vaccination. For the study at large: The SMART-Seq v4 Ultra Low Input method served to prepare the low-cell-number fractions.

By 5'RACE template switching, TCR cDNA was produced, with a universal primer site and UMIs added in the process. TCRdb processed the 5' RACE reads anew with MiXCR; each CDR3 protein has one entry. The sample holds a few hundred thousand distinct CDR3 sequences, roughly 5.2% seen once. The J gene is TRBJ2-5, the V gene TRBV7-2; perhaps TRBD2 as D (6 bases). Source: CD4+ T cells sorted from PBMCs, taken on the day of the yellow fever booster vaccination. This receptor was obtained from a man younger than 35 who received the YFV17D yellow fever vaccine. In DNA, the CDR3 is TGTGCCAGCAGCTTCAGGACGGAGGGGACCCAGTACTTC. This codes for CASSFRTEGTQYF. Based on the CDR3 plus reference TRBV7-2 and TRBJ2-5, the full variable domain is GAGVSQSPSNKVTEKGKDVELRCDPISGHTALYWYRQSLGQGLEFLIYFQGNSAPDKSGLPSDRFSAERTGGSVSTLTIQRTQQEDSAVYLCASSFRTEGTQYFGPGTRLLVL.